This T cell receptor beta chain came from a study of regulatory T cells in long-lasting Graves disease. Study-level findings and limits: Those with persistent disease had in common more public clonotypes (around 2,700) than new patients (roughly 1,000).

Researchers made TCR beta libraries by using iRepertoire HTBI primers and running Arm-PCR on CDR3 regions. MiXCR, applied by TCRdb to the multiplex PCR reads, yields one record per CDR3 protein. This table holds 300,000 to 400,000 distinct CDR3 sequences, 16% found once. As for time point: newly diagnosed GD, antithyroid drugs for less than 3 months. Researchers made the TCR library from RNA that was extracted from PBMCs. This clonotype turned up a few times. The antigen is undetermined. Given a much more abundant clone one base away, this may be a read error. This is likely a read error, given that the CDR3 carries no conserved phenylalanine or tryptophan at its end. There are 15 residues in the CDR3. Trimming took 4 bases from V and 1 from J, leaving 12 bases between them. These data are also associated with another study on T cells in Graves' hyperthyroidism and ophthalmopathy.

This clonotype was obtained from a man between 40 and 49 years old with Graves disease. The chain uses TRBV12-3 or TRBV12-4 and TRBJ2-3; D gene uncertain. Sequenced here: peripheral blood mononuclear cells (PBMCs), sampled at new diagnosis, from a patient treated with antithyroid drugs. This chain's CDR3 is CASSSTESGTDTQYL. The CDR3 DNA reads TGTGCCAGCAGTTCTACCGAGAGCGGCACAGATACGCAGTATCTT.